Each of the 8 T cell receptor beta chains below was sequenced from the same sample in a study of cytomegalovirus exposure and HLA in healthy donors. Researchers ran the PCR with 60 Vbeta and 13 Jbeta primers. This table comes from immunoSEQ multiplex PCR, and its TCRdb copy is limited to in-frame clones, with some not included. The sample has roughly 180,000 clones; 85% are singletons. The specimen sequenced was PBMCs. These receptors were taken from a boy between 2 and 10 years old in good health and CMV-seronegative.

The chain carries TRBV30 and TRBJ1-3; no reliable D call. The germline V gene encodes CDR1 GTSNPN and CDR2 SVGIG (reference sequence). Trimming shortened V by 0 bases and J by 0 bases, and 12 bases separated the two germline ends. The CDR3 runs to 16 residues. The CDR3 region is CAWSVSLLSSGNTIYF. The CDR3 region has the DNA TGTGCCTGGAGTGTATCCCTCCTGAGCTCTGGAAACACCATATATTTT. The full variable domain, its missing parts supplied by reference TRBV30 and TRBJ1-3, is SQTIHQWPATLVQPVGSPLSLECTVEGTSNPNLYWYRQAAGRGLQLLFYSVGIGQISSEVPQNLSASRPQDRQFILSSKKLLLSDSGFYLCAWSVSLLSSGNTIYFGEGSWLTVV.

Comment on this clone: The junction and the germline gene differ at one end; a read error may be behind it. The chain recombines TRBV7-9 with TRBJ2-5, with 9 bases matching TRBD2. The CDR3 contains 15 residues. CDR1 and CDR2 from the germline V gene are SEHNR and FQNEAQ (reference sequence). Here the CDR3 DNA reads TGTGCCAGCAGCTTAGTAGCGGGGGTCCAAGAGGCCCAGTACTTC. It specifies CASSLVAGVQEAQYF.

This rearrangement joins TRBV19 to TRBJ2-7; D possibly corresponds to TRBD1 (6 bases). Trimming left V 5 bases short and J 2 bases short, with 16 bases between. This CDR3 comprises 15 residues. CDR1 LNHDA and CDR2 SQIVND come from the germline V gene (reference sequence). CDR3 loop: CASSPSSRGTYEQYF. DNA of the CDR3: TGTGCCAGTAGTCCCTCCAGCAGGGGCACCTACGAGCAGTACTTC.

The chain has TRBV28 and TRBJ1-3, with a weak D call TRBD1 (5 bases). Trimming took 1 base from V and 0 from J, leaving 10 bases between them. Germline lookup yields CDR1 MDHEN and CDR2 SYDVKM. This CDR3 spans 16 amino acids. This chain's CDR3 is CASSLFGQTSGNTIYF. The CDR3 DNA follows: TGTGCCAGCAGTTTATTCGGACAAACCTCTGGAAACACCATATATTTT.

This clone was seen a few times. The CDR3 DNA is TGTGCCAGCTCACTTGGACGCGGCAAGCGGAAACTGTTTTTT. It encodes CASSLGRGKRKLFF. This chain joins TRBV18 and TRBJ1-4; D call uncertain. This CDR3 spans 14 amino acids. V lost 4 bases and J lost 11, with 17 bases in between. Germline CDR1 and CDR2: KGHSH and LQKENI.

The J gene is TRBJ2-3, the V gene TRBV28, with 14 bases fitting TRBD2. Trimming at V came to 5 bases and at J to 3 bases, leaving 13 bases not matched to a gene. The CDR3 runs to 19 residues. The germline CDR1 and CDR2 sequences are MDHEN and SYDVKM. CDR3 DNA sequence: TGTGCCAGCAGTGCGGGGGGACTAGCGGGAGCGTTTAATACAGATACGCAGTATTTT. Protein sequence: CASSAGGLAGAFNTDTQYF.

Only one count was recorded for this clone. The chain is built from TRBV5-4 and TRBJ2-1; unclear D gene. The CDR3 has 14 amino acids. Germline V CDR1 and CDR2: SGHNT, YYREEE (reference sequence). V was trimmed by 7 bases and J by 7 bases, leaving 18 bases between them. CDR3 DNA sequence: TGTGCCAGCCGAACGGCAGGATCCCCGAATGAGCAGTTCTTC. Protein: CASRTAGSPNEQFF.

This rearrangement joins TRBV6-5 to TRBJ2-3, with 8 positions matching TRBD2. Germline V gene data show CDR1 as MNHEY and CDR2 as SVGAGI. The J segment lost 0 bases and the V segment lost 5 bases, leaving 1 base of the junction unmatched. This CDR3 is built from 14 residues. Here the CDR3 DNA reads TGTGCCAGCAGTGCTAGCGGGAGCACAGATACGCAGTATTTT. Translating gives CASSASGSTDTQYF.